This T cell receptor (beta chain) was identified during a study of blood T cell repertoires in COVID-19. Study summary: The analysed material was cDNA or gDNA that came from T cells, B-cell-depleted T cells, or PBMCs.

The ends lost 3 bases at V and 0 bases at J; junction bases unmatched: 7. CDR3 size: 15 residues. Germline V CDR1 and CDR2: DFQATT, SNEGSKA (reference sequence). Authors' data handling: Estimated nucleated cell counts came from reference gene primer amplification. Libraries were prepared by immunoSEQ multiplex PCR; TCRdb keeps only in-frame clonotypes and omits some of them. D and trimming come from the DNA, and the V and J calls and clone size come from that table. Among over 150,000 clones, about 90% were seen once, and the ten largest hold 0.55%. This sequence was found in a man aged 45 to 65 with acute or convalescent COVID-19. V gene TRBV20-1 combines with J gene TRBJ1-2; 7 nucleotides align to TRBD1. Sequencing used peripheral blood. The CDR3, as DNA: TGCAGTGCTAGTGGTAGGGGGCTGCCTAACTATGGCTACACCTTC. Translating it yields CSASGRGLPNYGYTF.